One and the same sample provided the 19 T cell receptor beta chains below, sequenced in a study of blood T cell repertoires in COVID-19 (TCRdb year 2020). The receptor library was made with the immunoSEQ multiplex PCR assay. The table was pulled from immuneACCESS by TCRdb, which kept in-frame rearrangements only. Such tables lose some clones; where checked, under half of the loss comes from unresolved V genes, and the rest has no known cause. The sample includes 150,000 to 200,000 clones, with about 92% observed a single time. The ten top clones hold roughly a sixth of the sample. Sequences were obtained from peripheral blood. The receptors derive from a man aged 60-69 years with active or convalescent COVID-19.

The chain couples TRBV5-5 to TRBJ1-6; D may be TRBD1 (6 bases). The germline V gene has CDR1 SGHKS and CDR2 YYEKEE (reference sequence). V lost 2 bases to trimming and J lost 6 bases, with 12 bases between them. The CDR3 contains 15 residues. The CDR3 nucleotides are TGTGCCAGCAGCTTAAGAGGACAGCTTAATTCACCCCTCCACTTT. Translation gives CASSLRGQLNSPLHF.

The genes are TRBV6-5 and TRBJ2-2; 7 bases agree with TRBD1. Per the germline V gene, CDR1 is MNHEY and CDR2 is SVGAGI. V gave up 7 bases and J gave up 1 base; unmatched junction bases: 3. CDR3 size: 14 residues. CDR3 DNA: TGTGCCAGCAACAGGGGACAGAACACCGGGGAGCTGTTTTTT. This translates into CASNRGQNTGELFF.

V gene TRBV6-5 combines with J gene TRBJ1-6; no definite D call. Trimming pared 6 bases from V and 7 bases from J, leaving 7 bases between. CDR3 length: 12 amino acids. In germline, CDR1 is MNHEY, CDR2 SVGAGI. The CDR3 spells CASSLSNSPLHF. The CDR3 coding sequence is TGTGCCAGCAGCCTATCCAATTCACCCCTCCACTTT.

The chain combines TRBV15 with TRBJ2-4; a possible D gene is TRBD1 (6 bases). The V and J ends lost 2 bases and 7 bases respectively, with 18 bases between them. The CDR3 loop spans 16 amino acids. The germline CDR1 and CDR2 sequences are LNHNV and YYDKDF (reference sequence). The DNA for the CDR3 is TGTGCCACCAGCAGAAAGAAGACAGGTCCTAATAACATTCAGTACTTC. Translation: CATSRKKTGPNNIQYF.

This clone came up a few times. The gene calls are TRBV19 and TRBJ1-5, with 7 bases fitting TRBD1. J gave up 2 bases and V 5 bases, and 12 bases lay outside the gene matches. Germline V gene lookup returns CDR1 LNHDA and CDR2 SQIVND (reference sequence). CDR3 length: 17 residues. The CDR3 bases are TGTGCCAGTAGTTCGCAGGGGGGACGGCGGGGCAATCAGCCCCAGCATTTT. Its translation: CASSSQGGRRGNQPQHF.

The V call is TRBV6-5, the J call TRBJ2-3; 7 bases map to TRBD2. The CDR3 has 13 amino acids. Unmatched junction bases numbered 7, after V lost 11 bases and J lost 2 bases. The germline gives CDR1 MNHEY, CDR2 SVGAGI. The CDR3 nucleotides are TGTGCCGGTAGGGACTACTTCACAGATACGCAGTATTTT. Translating it yields CAGRDYFTDTQYF.

The chain recombines TRBV14 with TRBJ2-3; the D is unclear. This CDR3 has 15 residues. Looked up from germline, CDR1 is SGHDN and CDR2 is FVKESK. Trimming left V 1 base short and J 1 base short, with 9 bases between. The chain's CDR3 is CASSQVSVRTDTQYF. The CDR3 nucleotides read TGTGCCAGCAGCCAAGTTTCAGTCCGCACAGATACGCAGTATTTT.

The chain joins TRBV9 to TRBJ2-7; 10 positions agree with TRBD2. The CDR3 length is 14 residues. Germline V lookup: CDR1 SGDLS, CDR2 YYNGEE. The J segment lost 9 bases and the V segment lost 0 bases, leaving 6 bases of the junction unmatched. CDR3 region: CASSVGWTSGGQYF. CDR3 DNA: TGTGCCAGCAGCGTAGGGTGGACTAGCGGCGGGCAGTACTTC.

The gene calls are TRBV7-2 and TRBJ2-3; TRBD2 matches 15 bases. The CDR3 contains 17 residues. Germline V gene sequence: CDR1 SGHTA, CDR2 FQGNSA. V dropped 5 bases and J dropped 3; count of bases not matched to a gene: 6. CDR3 sequence: CASSPGLAGGLTDTQYF. In nucleotides, the CDR3 is TGTGCCAGCAGCCCCGGACTAGCGGGGGGGTTGACAGATACGCAGTATTTT.

The rearrangement joins TRBV19 to TRBJ1-5, with 12 bases matching TRBD1. From germline, CDR1 is LNHDA and CDR2 SQIVND (reference sequence). V lost 7 bases, J lost 7 bases, and 5 bases stayed unmatched. This CDR3 has 14 amino acids. The CDR3, as DNA: TGTGCCAGTAATTGGGACAGGGGGCTACAGCCCCAGCATTTT. It codes for CASNWDRGLQPQHF. Filled out from reference TRBV19 and TRBJ1-5, the complete variable domain reads DGGITQSPKYLFRKEGQNVTLSCEQNLNHDAMYWYRQDPGQGLRLIYYSQIVNDFQKGDIAEGYSVSREKKESFPLTVTSAQKNPTAFYLCASNWDRGLQPQHFGDGTRLSIL.

The chain combines TRBV27 with TRBJ2-7; D remains unclear. Germline V gives CDR1 MNHEY, CDR2 SMNVEV (reference sequence). This CDR3 region has 14 residues. The V and J ends lost 0 bases and 0 bases respectively, with 6 bases between them. CDR3: CASSLSRSSYEQYF. CDR3 DNA sequence: TGTGCCAGCAGTTTATCGAGAAGCTCCTACGAGCAGTACTTC.

As concerns this clone: Other DNA sequences of this sample code for an identical CDR3. The rearrangement links TRBV30 to TRBJ1-5; 8 positions agree with TRBD1. Trimming at V came to 2 bases and at J to 6 bases, leaving 6 bases not matched to a gene. The germline V gene encodes CDR1 GTSNPN and CDR2 SVGIG (reference sequence). CDR3 size: 14 residues. CDR3 amino acids: CAWSSGQGGQPQHF. The DNA of the CDR3 is TGTGCCTGGAGTAGCGGACAGGGAGGTCAGCCCCAGCATTTT.

J is TRBJ1-5 and V is TRBV19; D remains unclear. Germline lookup yields CDR1 LNHDA and CDR2 SQIVND (reference sequence). Trimming stripped 10 bases from V and 2 bases from J, with 15 bases between. The CDR3 spans 14 residues. The CDR3 coding sequence is TGTGCCACCCGGACGGGAAACGGCAATCAGCCCCAGCATTTT. Translation: CATRTGNGNQPQHF. Based on the CDR3 plus reference TRBV19 and TRBJ1-5, the full variable domain is DGGITQSPKYLFRKEGQNVTLSCEQNLNHDAMYWYRQDPGQGLRLIYYSQIVNDFQKGDIAEGYSVSREKKESFPLTVTSAQKNPTAFYLCATRTGNGNQPQHFGDGTRLSIL.

This chain uses TRBV6-5 with TRBJ2-1, with D perhaps TRBD1 (5 bases). Trimming removed 2 bases at V and 5 bases at J, with 10 bases between. The CDR3 runs to 14 residues. Germline loops: CDR1 MNHEY, CDR2 SVGAGI. The CDR3: CASSYNRGDNEQFF. DNA of the CDR3: TGTGCCAGCAGTTACAATAGGGGTGACAATGAGCAGTTCTTC.

In regard to this clone: The sample has other DNA sequences that encode this CDR3 too. V is TRBV7-2 and J is TRBJ1-5; D is ambiguous. The germline V gene has CDR1 SGHTA and CDR2 FQGNSA. The CDR3 extends over 14 amino acids. The germline V and J ends were trimmed by 0 bases and 0 bases, with 3 bases remaining between them. This chain's CDR3 is CASSLAHSNQPQHF. The CDR3 region has the DNA TGTGCCAGCAGCTTAGCCCATAGCAATCAGCCCCAGCATTTT.

The CDR3: CASSYRTGYLQETQYF. The CDR3 coding sequence is TGTGCCAGCAGTTACCGGACAGGGTACCTACAAGAGACCCAGTACTTC. The chain has TRBV6-2 or TRBV6-3 and TRBJ2-5; TRBD1 matches at 8 bases. The ends lost 2 bases at V and 2 bases at J; junction bases unmatched: 7. The length of the CDR3 is 16 residues. The V gene's germline CDR1 is MNHEY and CDR2 SVGEGT.

The rearrangement uses TRBV19 and TRBJ2-3; D is perhaps TRBD2 (6 bases). The CDR3 covers 16 residues. Germline V gives CDR1 LNHDA, CDR2 SQIVND (reference sequence). Trimming stripped 0 bases from V and 6 bases from J, with 16 bases between. The CDR3 sequence: CASSIEGTSSRDTQYF. In DNA, the CDR3 is TGTGCCAGTAGTATAGAGGGGACTTCTTCCCGTGATACGCAGTATTTT.

This chain connects TRBV4-1 to TRBJ2-7, with 13 bases matching TRBD2. Germline loops: CDR1 MGHRA, CDR2 YSYEKL. The V segment lost 1 base and the J segment 4 bases; nucleotides outside the gene matches: 10. This CDR3 comprises 18 residues. CDR3 protein: CASSQVQLAGGPGYEQYF. CDR3 sequence (DNA): TGCGCCAGCAGCCAAGTTCAACTAGCGGGGGGGCCTGGGTACGAGCAGTACTTC.

This sequence joins TRBV7-2 and TRBJ2-7; D might be TRBD1 (6 bases). V was clipped by 1 base and J by 3 bases, with 16 bases between them. Germline V gene data show CDR1 as SGHTA and CDR2 as FQGNSA. The CDR3 contains 16 residues. For the CDR3, the DNA is TGTGCCAGCAGCTTAGGCTCCGGGACAAGCCTCTACGAGCAGTACTTC. Protein product: CASSLGSGTSLYEQYF.